This is a list of T cell receptor beta chains from one sample in a study of blood T cells in healthy people across ages. Each CDR3 protein is one row after TCRdb ran MiXCR on the 5' RACE reads. The table lists about 1,500,000 distinct CDR3 sequences, roughly 27% of them singletons. The material sequenced was blood. These receptors were collected from a woman between 25 and 40 years old in good health. Both conserved end residues are trimmed from each CDR3. Each record gives: V gene, clone size, J gene, CDR3 protein. Only some rows state a clone size, as once, few, many or a class for expanded clones.

>TRBV11-2|NA|TRBJ2-1
APRSDPPGNEQF
>TRBV24-1|NA|TRBJ2-1
ATSDPRSGSLFNEQF
>TRBV5-1|few|TRBJ1-4
ASSASGAGNEKLF
>TRBV27|NA|TRBJ1-5
ASSRTGSNRPQH
>TRBV10-1|NA|TRBJ1-1
ATTDSPNTEAF
>TRBV25-1|NA|TRBJ2-3
AISKTGKEGTQY
>TRBV4-1|few|TRBJ2-1
ASSQEGVAGNEQF
>TRBV2|few|TRBJ1-1
ASSVGRSQNTEAF
>TRBV19|NA|NA
ASSVAGVGNEQY
>TRBV12-3/TRBV12-4|few|TRBJ2-1
ASTPRERNEQF
>TRBV2|NA|TRBJ2-7
ASSMLAGQNEQY
>TRBV9|NA|TRBJ2-1
ASSVRRGDEQF
>TRBV3-1|NA|TRBJ1-2
ASSPLPGQGPYGYT
>TRBV19|few|TRBJ2-3
ASTPQGGTDTQY
>TRBV12-3/TRBV12-4|NA|TRBJ2-7
ASSPKGPREQY
>TRBV7-6|NA|TRBJ2-2
ASSNSRNTGELF
>TRBV7-2|NA|TRBJ2-7
ASSLTVIPYEQY
>TRBV5-1|NA|TRBJ1-1
ASIYTPGSSEAF
>TRBV3-1|NA|TRBJ2-1
ASSPNSGYSYNEQF
>TRBV20-1|few|TRBJ2-4
SAPGRTEFKNIQY
>TRBV6-5|NA|TRBJ1-2
ASSYQDGGQGYGYT
>TRBV30|NA|TRBJ1-2
AWSGMTGEYGGYT
>TRBV11-2|NA|TRBJ2-5
ASTTQAGLTEETQY
>TRBV20-1|NA|TRBJ2-1
SARQSTYNEQF
>TRBV29-1|many|TRBJ2-4
SVEDRGAAKNIQY
>TRBV3-1|many|TRBJ2-7
ASSQDAFRTGEAQY
>TRBV20-1|NA|TRBJ1-3
SARDEGYSGNTIY
>TRBV5-1|few|TRBJ2-3
ASSLGTVFQSDTQY
>TRBV20-1|many|TRBJ2-1
SARALNNEQF
>TRBV7-2|NA|TRBJ1-1
ASSLHRGGRAEAF
>TRBV30|many|TRBJ2-1
AWSVAGRQF
>TRBV6-2/TRBV6-3|few|NA
ASSPAGPLWDEQY
>TRBV5-1|NA|TRBJ2-1
ASTRDRGSNEQF
>TRBV21-1|NA|TRBJ2-7
ASSLSSGGQGAKIRIRTKYEQY
>TRBV12-3/TRBV12-4|many|TRBJ1-2
ASSSDSPYGYT
>TRBV7-9|NA|TRBJ1-5
ASSVREGQPRH
>TRBV7-9|NA|NA
ASSWTGANEQY
>TRBV20-1|NA|TRBJ1-1
SAERGTEAF
>TRBV9|few|TRBJ2-1
VSTAGGMNEQF
>TRBV9|many|TRBJ2-5
ASSINRQDELETQY
>TRBV29-1|NA|TRBJ1-1
SVAQVMNTEAF
>TRBV4-1|NA|TRBJ2-3
ASSQVTSIDTQY
>TRBV7-2|NA|TRBJ2-7
ASSLPRDRGLEQY
>TRBV30|NA|NA
ASLGGGPYEQY
>TRBV6-2/TRBV6-3|few|TRBJ2-3
ASSYSVGDTQY
>TRBV14|once|TRBJ2-7
ASSQEKGAYEQY
>TRBV6-5|NA|TRBJ2-7
ASGAGQLTYEQY